These 14 T cell receptor beta chains were sequenced from one sample in a study of T cells in narcolepsy. Measured with immunoSEQ multiplex PCR; TCRdb has only the in-frame clones, and not every one. Of 37,000 or so clones listed, 70% to 85% are singletons. Specimen: CD45RA- memory CD4+ T cells from PBMCs. These receptors all stem from a human donor with narcolepsy.

This chain connects TRBV5-4 to TRBJ1-1, with 7 bases that match TRBD1. This CDR3 region has 15 residues. Germline V gene data show CDR1 as SGHNT and CDR2 as YYREEE (reference sequence). The ends lost 9 bases at V and 0 bases at J; junction bases unmatched: 11. CDR3 sequence: CATEGAGGVNTEAFF. Written as DNA, the CDR3 is TGTGCCACCGAAGGGGCAGGGGGAGTGAACACTGAAGCTTTCTTT.

The V and J genes are TRBV6-1 and TRBJ1-6; D possibly corresponds to TRBD1 (6 bases). Trimming pared 4 bases from V and 4 bases from J, leaving 8 bases between. The CDR3 consists of 14 residues. Looked up from germline, CDR1 is MNHNS and CDR2 is SASEGT. The CDR3 protein is CASSGGQYNSPLHF. The CDR3 coding sequence is TGTGCCAGCAGTGGCGGACAGTATAATTCACCCCTCCACTTT.

The gene calls are TRBV6-5 and TRBJ2-6, with D unresolved. Germline V CDR1 and CDR2: MNHEY, SVGAGI. Trimming shortened V by 6 bases and J by 0 bases, and 9 bases separated the two germline ends. The CDR3 contains 15 residues. This chain's CDR3 is CASSPVHSGANVLTF. In DNA, the CDR3 is TGTGCCAGCAGCCCGGTACACTCTGGGGCCAACGTCCTGACTTTC.

The rearrangement joins TRBV5-6 to TRBJ2-7, with D unclear. V lost 4 bases and J lost 3, with 17 bases in between. CDR1 is SGHDT, CDR2 YYEEEE, per germline. The length of the CDR3 is 15 residues. The CDR3 is CASSPDPNLDYEQYF. The CDR3 region has the DNA TGTGCCAGCAGCCCGGACCCAAATCTCGACTACGAGCAGTACTTC.

The chain uses TRBV7-2 and TRBJ2-3; D possibly matches TRBD1 or TRBD2 (6 bases each). Trimming stripped 5 bases from V and 6 bases from J, with 21 bases between. Germline V gene sequence: CDR1 SGHTA, CDR2 FQGNSA. CDR3 length: 16 amino acids. The CDR3 DNA sequence: TGTGCCAGCAGCCGGGGGCAGCAGACCCTAGTGGATACGCAGTATTTT. It is translated as CASSRGQQTLVDTQYF.

The V gene is TRBV14, the J gene TRBJ1-1; weak D call: TRBD1 (5 bases). The length of the CDR3 is 16 residues. Trimming cost V 0 bases and J 3 bases, with 14 bases left between them. Per the germline V gene, CDR1 is SGHDN and CDR2 is FVKESK. The CDR3, as DNA: TGTGCCAGCAGCCAAGATCTTTGGGGAGGGGACACTGAAGCTTTCTTT. Encoded protein: CASSQDLWGGDTEAFF.

V gene TRBV2 combines with J gene TRBJ1-2; 8 bases match TRBD1. CDR3 length equals 14 residues. The V gene's germline CDR1 is SNHLY and CDR2 FYNNEI. The junction had 4 bases not matched to a gene; V was cut back by 4 bases and J by 3 bases. In DNA, the CDR3 is TGTGCCAGCAGTGGCCGGACAGGGCACTATGGCTACACCTTC. It translates to CASSGRTGHYGYTF.

V and J are TRBV10-3 and TRBJ2-2; 9 bases line up with TRBD2. Germline assignment: CDR1 ENHRY and CDR2 SYGVKD. V gave up 0 bases and J gave up 2 bases; unmatched junction bases: 1. The CDR3 sequence is 16 residues long. CDR3 residues: CAISESSGGNTGELFF. DNA for the CDR3: TGTGCCATCAGTGAGTCTAGCGGGGGCAACACCGGGGAGCTGTTTTTT.

This chain links TRBV2 with TRBJ2-5; TRBD1 is a possible D gene (5 bases). The germline V gene encodes CDR1 SNHLY and CDR2 FYNNEI. There are 13 residues in the CDR3. Trimming cost V 11 bases and J 5 bases, with 18 bases left between them. The CDR3 loop is CAQARARGETQYF. DNA for the CDR3: TGTGCCCAAGCACGAGCTAGGGGTGAGACCCAGTACTTC.

This clone has a single count. Other DNA sequences of this sample code for an identical CDR3. The chain is built from TRBV19 and TRBJ1-6; D is ambiguous. Germline-derived CDR1 and CDR2 are LNHDA and SQIVND (reference sequence). The ends were cut back, 1 base at V and 7 bases at J, with 11 bases in the middle. The CDR3 loop spans 15 amino acids. The CDR3 DNA follows: TGTGCCAGTAGTATAGCGGGCGGGGTGAATTCACCCCTCCACTTT. Encoded protein: CASSIAGGVNSPLHF.

The chain uses TRBV14 and TRBJ2-7; TRBD1 aligns across 9 bases. Germline assignment: CDR1 SGHDN and CDR2 FVKESK. The CDR3 contains 15 residues. The V gene end was trimmed by 5 bases and the J gene end by 3 bases; junction bases not matched to a gene: 8. CDR3 in DNA: TGTGCCAGCAGCATCGGACAGGGGTGGCTCTACGAGCAGTACTTC. This codes for CASSIGQGWLYEQYF. The full variable domain, in which reference TRBV14 and TRBJ2-7 provide the parts outside the CDR3, is EAGVTQFPSHSVIEKGQTVTLRCDPISGHDNLYWYRRVMGKEIKFLLHFVKESKQDESGMPNNRFLAERTGGTYSTLKVQPAELEDSGVYFCASSIGQGWLYEQYFGPGTRLTVT.

This clone was picked up a small number of times. This chain uses TRBV4-3 with TRBJ2-4; D call uncertain. The V end lost 0 bases, the J end lost 0 bases, and 9 bases lay between the germline ends. The CDR3 contains 16 residues. The germline gives CDR1 LGHNA, CDR2 YSLEER. The CDR3 bases are TGCGCCAGCAGCCAAGAATGGGGAATAGCCAAAAACATTCAGTACTTC. It translates to CASSQEWGIAKNIQYF.

The chain carries TRBV5-1 and TRBJ1-2; 7 bases align to TRBD1. The junction had 2 bases not matched to a gene; V was cut back by 4 bases and J by 2 bases. CDR1 and CDR2 (germline): SGHRS, YFSETQ. There are 13 residues in the CDR3. The DNA for the CDR3 is TGCGCCAGCAGCCCGGGACAGAACTATGGCTACACCTTC. The encoded protein is CASSPGQNYGYTF.

This clone has only a few counts. This chain uses TRBV6-5 with TRBJ1-2; the D is unclear. The V and J ends lost 2 bases and 3 bases respectively, with 10 bases between them. The V gene's germline CDR1 is MNHEY and CDR2 SVGAGI. The CDR3 has 14 residues. The CDR3 protein is CASSYRAVDYGYTF. For the CDR3, the DNA is TGTGCCAGCAGTTACAGGGCGGTGGACTATGGCTACACCTTC.